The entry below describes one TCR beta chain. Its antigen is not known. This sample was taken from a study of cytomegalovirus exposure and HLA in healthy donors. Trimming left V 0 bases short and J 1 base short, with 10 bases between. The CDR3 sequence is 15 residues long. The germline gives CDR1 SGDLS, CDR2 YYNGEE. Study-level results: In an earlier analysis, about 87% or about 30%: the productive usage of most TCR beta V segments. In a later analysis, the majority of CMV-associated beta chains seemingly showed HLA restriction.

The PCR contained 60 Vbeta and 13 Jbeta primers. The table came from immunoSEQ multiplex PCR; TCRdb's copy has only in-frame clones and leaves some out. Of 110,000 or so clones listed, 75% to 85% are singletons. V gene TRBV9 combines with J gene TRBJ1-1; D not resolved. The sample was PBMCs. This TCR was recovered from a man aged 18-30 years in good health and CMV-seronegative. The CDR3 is CASSVGRGPNTEAFF. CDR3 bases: TGTGCCAGCAGCGTAGGTCGGGGTCCGAACACTGAAGCTTTCTTT.